These 27 T cell receptor beta chains were all obtained from the same sample, sequenced in a study of blood T cell repertoires in COVID-19. Assay: immunoSEQ multiplex PCR; the TCRdb copy retains only in-frame clones and omits some. The sample has 20,000 to 25,000 clones, more than 85% seen once. The sequenced sample was peripheral blood. The receptors stem from a woman between 65 and 79 years old with active COVID-19.

V gene TRBV9 combines with J gene TRBJ2-7; the D gene is possibly TRBD1 (6 bases). Germline V lookup: CDR1 SGDLS, CDR2 YYNGEE. This CDR3 comprises 14 residues. V was clipped by 3 bases and J by 1 base, with 11 bases between them. CDR3 DNA sequence: TGTGCCAGCAGCGGCCGGGACACATCCTACGAGCAGTACTTC. As protein: CASSGRDTSYEQYF.

This rearrangement joins TRBV30 to TRBJ1-2; D unclear. The CDR3 extends over 15 amino acids. V was trimmed by 3 bases and J by 7 bases, leaving 21 bases between them. CDR1 is GTSNPN, CDR2 SVGIG, per germline (reference sequence). The CDR3 loop reads CAWSLRGSVVAGYTF. CDR3 nucleotide sequence: TGTGCCTGGAGCCTCCGGGGTTCGGTGGTGGCTGGCTACACCTTC.

This chain joins TRBV19 and TRBJ1-3; TRBD1 might be the D (5 bases). The CDR3 totals 13 residues. Germline CDR1 reads LNHDA; CDR2 reads SQIVND (reference sequence). V gave up 9 bases and J gave up 4 bases, with 13 bases separating them. This CDR3 reads CASGGDYGNTIYF. CDR3 coding DNA: TGTGCCAGCGGGGGGGATTACGGAAACACCATATATTTT.

The chain uses TRBV4-2 and TRBJ1-4, with 7 bases lining up with TRBD1. The CDR3 has 15 amino acids. Germline V gene sequence: CDR1 LGHNA, CDR2 YNFKEQ. V dropped 4 bases and J dropped 1; count of bases not matched to a gene: 3. The CDR3, as DNA: TGTGCCAGCAGCCTTTCAGGGGGAACTAATGAAAAACTGTTTTTT. Its protein product is CASSLSGGTNEKLFF.

The chain links TRBV18 to TRBJ1-6, with 8 bases that match TRBD1. The CDR3 consists of 15 residues. V was clipped by 5 bases and J by 9 bases; unmatched bases: 9. Germline values: CDR1 KGHSH, CDR2 LQKENI. This chain's CDR3 is CASSTGTGGSSPLHF. Here the CDR3 DNA reads TGTGCCAGCTCAACAGGGACAGGCGGGAGTTCACCCCTCCACTTT.

The chain recombines TRBV6-6 with TRBJ1-4, with 8 nucleotides matching TRBD1. Unmatched junction bases numbered 8, after V lost 7 bases and J lost 7 bases. Germline V gene lookup returns CDR1 MNHNY and CDR2 SVGAGI (reference sequence). CDR3 length equals 14 residues. The CDR3 sequence is CASTNTGGIEKLFF. The CDR3 bases are TGTGCCAGCACTAACACAGGGGGTATTGAAAAACTGTTTTTT.

The gene calls are TRBV5-4 and TRBJ2-4; 11 nucleotides agree with TRBD2. With V trimmed by 4 bases and J by 5 bases, 5 bases remained unmatched. This CDR3 is built from 15 residues. Germline CDR1 is SGHNT and CDR2 is YYREEE (reference sequence). CDR3 in DNA: TGTGCCAGCAGCCCAGGACTAGCGGGCCAAAACATTCAGTACTTC. Amino acid sequence: CASSPGLAGQNIQYF.

This clone appeared a single time. The V and J genes are TRBV29-1 and TRBJ2-1; unclear D gene. The CDR3 has 12 residues. Germline V gene lookup returns CDR1 SQVTM and CDR2 ANQGSEA. Trimming shortened V by 5 bases and J by 2 bases, and 7 bases separated the two germline ends. The CDR3 protein is CSVSLTYNEQFF. For the CDR3, the DNA is TGCAGCGTTTCCCTTACCTACAATGAGCAGTTCTTC.

The V call is TRBV18, the J call TRBJ1-1; TRBD1 aligns across 7 bases. V lost 2 bases, J lost 2 bases, and 5 bases stayed unmatched. The CDR3 is 15 residues long. The germline V gene has CDR1 KGHSH and CDR2 LQKENI. CDR3 residues: CASSPMGQINTEAFF. The CDR3 DNA sequence: TGTGCCAGCTCACCAATGGGACAGATAAACACTGAAGCTTTCTTT.

The chain combines TRBV24-1 with TRBJ1-4, with a weak D call TRBD1 (5 bases). The germline CDR1 and CDR2 sequences are KGHDR and SFDVKD. The CDR3 length is 15 residues. Trimming cost V 4 bases and J 2 bases, with 10 bases left between them. CDR3 protein: CATSEAGPTNEKLFF. CDR3 bases: TGTGCCACCAGTGAGGCGGGACCGACTAATGAAAAACTGTTTTTT.

This chain uses TRBV10-3 with TRBJ2-2, with 7 bases aligning to TRBD2. V was pared by 7 bases and J by 0 bases, with 2 bases of the junction left unmatched. Germline values: CDR1 ENHRY, CDR2 SYGVKD. This CDR3 region has 14 residues. CDR3 bases: TGTGCCATCAAGGGAGGGTCGAACACCGGGGAGCTGTTTTTT. It codes for CAIKGGSNTGELFF.

This clone was seen once. This chain connects TRBV6-2 or TRBV6-3 to TRBJ2-2; 9 positions agree with TRBD1. The V gene's germline CDR1 is MNHEY and CDR2 SVGEGT. This CDR3 contains 15 residues. The V and J ends lost 6 bases and 5 bases, in that order; junction bases with no gene match: 7. The CDR3 DNA reads as TGTGCCAGCAGCACACTACAGGGGGCTACCGGGGAGCTGTTTTTT. Translated, it gives CASSTLQGATGELFF.

This chain uses TRBV5-1 with TRBJ2-5; possible D gene TRBD2, 6 bases. V lost 0 bases to trimming and J lost 3 bases, with 21 bases between them. Germline V gives CDR1 SGHRS, CDR2 YFSETQ. The CDR3 runs 18 residues. The CDR3 region has the DNA TGCGCCAGCAGCTTGGTTGGGTTAAGAGGAGGGCCGAAAGAGACCCAGTACTTC. This codes for CASSLVGLRGGPKETQYF.

V and J are TRBV6-6 and TRBJ1-2; possibly TRBD1 for D (6 bases). Germline loops: CDR1 MNHNY, CDR2 SVGAGI (reference sequence). The length of the CDR3 is 13 residues. Trimming took off 10 bases at V and 6 bases at J, with 18 bases between the two ends. For the CDR3, the DNA is TGTGCCACCAGGGGTGGAGGGCTGAATGGCTACACCTTC. Amino acid sequence: CATRGGGLNGYTF.

This chain uses TRBV29-1 with TRBJ1-1; D is unresolved. The ends were cut back, 3 bases at V and 0 bases at J, with 8 bases in the middle. Germline loops: CDR1 SQVTM, CDR2 ANQGSEA. The CDR3 is made up of 13 amino acids. CDR3 coding DNA: TGCAGCGTTGAGCGGCAGCTGAACACTGAAGCTTTCTTT. Protein: CSVERQLNTEAFF.

The chain joins TRBV5-1 to TRBJ1-2; D is unclear. There are 15 residues in the CDR3. Trimming pared 0 bases from V and 4 bases from J, leaving 13 bases between. Germline V gene sequence: CDR1 SGHRS, CDR2 YFSETQ. The CDR3 sequence is CASSLGTTDVYGYTF. Here the CDR3 DNA reads TGCGCCAGCAGCTTGGGCACCACAGACGTCTATGGCTACACCTTC.

The V and J genes are TRBV13 and TRBJ2-5, with 7 bases identical to TRBD2. Germline V gene lookup returns CDR1 PRHDT and CDR2 FYEKMQ (reference sequence). CDR3 length: 15 amino acids. V was clipped by 7 bases and J by 2 bases; unmatched bases: 10. CDR3 sequence reads: CASTPIGREQETQYF. CDR3 DNA: TGTGCCAGCACCCCGATAGGGCGGGAGCAAGAGACCCAGTACTTC.

The V and J genes are TRBV5-4 and TRBJ2-3, with TRBD2 matching over 13 bases. The CDR3 length is 17 residues. Losses at the gene ends were 4 bases for V and 3 bases for J; bases not matched to a gene: 8. Per the germline V gene, CDR1 is SGHNT and CDR2 is YYREEE (reference sequence). CDR3 sequence reads: CASSGGTSGVRTDTQYF. The CDR3 DNA follows: TGTGCCAGCAGCGGCGGGACTAGCGGGGTGCGGACAGATACGCAGTATTTT.

The rearrangement uses TRBV3-1 (or the pseudogene TRBV3-2) and TRBJ2-1; 8 nucleotides agree with TRBD2. J lost 8 bases, V lost 4 bases, and 10 bases had no gene match. CDR1 is LGHDT and CDR2 is YNNKEL in the germline V gene (reference sequence). This CDR3 has 15 amino acids. CDR3 nucleotides: TGTGCCAGCAGCCCCCAGGGGCTAGCGGGCGATGAGCAGTTCTTC. Translated: CASSPQGLAGDEQFF.

V usage is TRBV4-2 and J usage is TRBJ2-7; 13 nucleotides align to TRBD2. The CDR3 spans 17 residues. The ends lost 0 bases at V and 4 bases at J; junction bases unmatched: 6. The germline gives CDR1 LGHNA, CDR2 YNFKEQ. CDR3 sequence reads: CASSQDRGLAGKYEQYF. The CDR3 bases are TGTGCCAGCAGCCAAGATCGGGGACTAGCGGGAAAGTACGAGCAGTACTTC.

V and J are TRBV7-9 and TRBJ2-1, with a possible D match to TRBD2 (5 bases). The CDR3 extends over 17 amino acids. Trimming cost V 5 bases and J 0 bases, with 17 bases left between them. The germline V gene encodes CDR1 SEHNR and CDR2 FQNEAQ (reference sequence). For the CDR3, the DNA is TGTGCCAGCAGCCTACGTAGGGAGCTAAGCTCCTACAATGAGCAGTTCTTC. It codes for CASSLRRELSSYNEQFF.

The V and J genes are TRBV27 and TRBJ2-2, with a tentative D call TRBD2 (6 bases). V was shortened by 4 bases and J by 0 bases, with 12 bases between the two germline ends. In germline, CDR1 is MNHEY, CDR2 SMNVEV (reference sequence). The CDR3 covers 16 residues. In DNA, the CDR3 is TGTGCCAGCAGTTCCACCTCTAGCGCGAACACCGGGGAGCTGTTTTTT. This sequence encodes CASSSTSSANTGELFF.

The V gene is TRBV6-1, the J gene TRBJ1-6; possible D gene TRBD1, 6 bases. The CDR3 loop spans 17 amino acids. Germline CDR1 reads MNHNS; CDR2 reads SASEGT. V was cut by 4 bases and J by 1 base, with 14 bases left in between. CDR3 DNA: TGTGCCAGCAGTGGAGGCCAGGGGCAATCCTATAATTCACCCCTCCACTTT. Encoded protein: CASSGGQGQSYNSPLHF.

The gene calls are TRBV6-6 and TRBJ1-2, with TRBD1 identical over 9 bases. Trimming took 5 bases from V and 5 from J; bases not matched to a gene: 6. The germline V gene has CDR1 MNHNY and CDR2 SVGAGI (reference sequence). This CDR3 is 14 amino acids long. CDR3 coding DNA: TGTGCCAGCAGTCAACAGGGGGCTAGGTATGGCTACACCTTC. Its translation: CASSQQGARYGYTF.

The chain is built from TRBV7-9 and TRBJ1-5; unclear D gene. V shed 0 bases and J shed 9 bases, with 6 bases lying between them. The CDR3 length is 12 residues. CDR1 and CDR2 (germline): SEHNR, FQNEAQ (reference sequence). The CDR3 DNA reads as TGTGCCAGCAGCTTAGCCTCGGGGCCCCAGCATTTT. Its protein is CASSLASGPQHF.

J is TRBJ2-2 and V is TRBV24-1, with 9 bases lining up with TRBD2. Germline CDR1 KGHDR, CDR2 SFDVKD. Trimming removed 3 bases from V and 0 bases from J; junction bases left unmatched: 10. The CDR3 consists of 19 residues. DNA for the CDR3: TGTGCCACCAGTGATGGGGCTAGCGGGATTCTTTCGAACACCGGGGAGCTGTTTTTT. The encoded protein is CATSDGASGILSNTGELFF.

The chain combines TRBV28 with TRBJ2-3, with TRBD2 matching over 13 bases. Germline CDR1 is MDHEN and CDR2 is SYDVKM. The CDR3 has 16 residues. With V trimmed by 6 bases and J by 2 bases, 5 bases remained unmatched. The CDR3 protein is CASRGLAGEITDTQYF. The DNA of the CDR3 is TGTGCCAGCAGAGGACTAGCGGGAGAAATCACAGATACGCAGTATTTT.